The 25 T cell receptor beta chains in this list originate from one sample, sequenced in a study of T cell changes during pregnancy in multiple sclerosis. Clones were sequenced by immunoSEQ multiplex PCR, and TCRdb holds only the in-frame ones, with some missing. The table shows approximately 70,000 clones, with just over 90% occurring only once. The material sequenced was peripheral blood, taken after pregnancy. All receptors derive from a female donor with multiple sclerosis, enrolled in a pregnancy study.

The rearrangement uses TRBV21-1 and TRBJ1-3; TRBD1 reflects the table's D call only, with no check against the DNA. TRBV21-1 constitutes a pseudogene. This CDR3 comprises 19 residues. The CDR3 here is CASSNVFWTADYSGNTIYF. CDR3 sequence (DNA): TGTGCCAGCAGCAACGTATTTTGGACAGCCGACTACTCTGGAAACACCATATATTTT.

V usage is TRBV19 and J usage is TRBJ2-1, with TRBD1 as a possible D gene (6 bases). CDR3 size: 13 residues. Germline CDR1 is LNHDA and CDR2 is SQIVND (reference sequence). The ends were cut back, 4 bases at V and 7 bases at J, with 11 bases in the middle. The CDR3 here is CASSTRQANEQFF. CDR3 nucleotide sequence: TGTGCCAGTAGTACCAGACAGGCTAATGAGCAGTTCTTC.

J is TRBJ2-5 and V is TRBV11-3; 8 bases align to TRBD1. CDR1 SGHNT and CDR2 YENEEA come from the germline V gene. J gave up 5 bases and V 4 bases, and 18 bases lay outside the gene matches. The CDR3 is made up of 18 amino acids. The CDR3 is CASSSSPGQGAGGETQYF. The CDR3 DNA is TGTGCCAGCAGCTCATCCCCCGGGCAGGGGGCAGGCGGGGAGACCCAGTACTTC.

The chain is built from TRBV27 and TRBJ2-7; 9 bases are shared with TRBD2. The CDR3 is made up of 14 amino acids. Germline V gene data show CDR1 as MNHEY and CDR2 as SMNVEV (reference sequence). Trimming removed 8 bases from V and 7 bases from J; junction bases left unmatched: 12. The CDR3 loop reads CASARGGGRGEQYF. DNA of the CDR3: TGTGCCAGCGCTAGAGGGGGCGGGAGGGGAGAGCAGTACTTC.

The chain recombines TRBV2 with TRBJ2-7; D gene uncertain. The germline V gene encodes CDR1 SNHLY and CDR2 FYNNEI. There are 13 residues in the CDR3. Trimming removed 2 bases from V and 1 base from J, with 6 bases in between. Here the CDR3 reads CASSEFQSYEQYF. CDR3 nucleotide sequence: TGTGCCAGCAGTGAATTCCAGTCCTACGAGCAGTACTTC.

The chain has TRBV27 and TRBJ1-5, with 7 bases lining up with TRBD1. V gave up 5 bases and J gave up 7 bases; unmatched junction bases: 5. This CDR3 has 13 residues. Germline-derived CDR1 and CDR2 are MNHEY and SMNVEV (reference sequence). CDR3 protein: CASSGTEGQPQHF. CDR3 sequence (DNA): TGTGCCAGCAGTGGGACAGAAGGGCAGCCCCAGCATTTT.

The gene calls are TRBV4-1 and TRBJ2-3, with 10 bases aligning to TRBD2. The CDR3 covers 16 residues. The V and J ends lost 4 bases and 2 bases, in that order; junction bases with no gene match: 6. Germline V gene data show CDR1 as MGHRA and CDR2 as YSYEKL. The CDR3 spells CASSPTAGGITDTQYF. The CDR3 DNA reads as TGCGCCAGCAGCCCCACAGCGGGAGGGATCACAGATACGCAGTATTTT.

CDR3 coding DNA: TGTGCCAGCAGCTTGGGGTTCTATACTAACTATGGCTACACCTTC. Encoded protein: CASSLGFYTNYGYTF. The rearrangement joins TRBV5-4 to TRBJ1-2; unclear D gene. The CDR3 has 15 amino acids. Between the trimmed V and J ends, which lost 0 bases and 0 bases, there was a span of 9 bases. Germline assignment: CDR1 SGHNT and CDR2 YYREEE (reference sequence).

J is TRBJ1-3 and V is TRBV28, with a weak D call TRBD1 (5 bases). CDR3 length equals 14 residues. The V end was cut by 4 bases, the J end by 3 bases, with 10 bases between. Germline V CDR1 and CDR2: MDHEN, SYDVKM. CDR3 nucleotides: TGTGCCAGCAGTTCAGGGACTCTTGGAAACACCATATATTTT. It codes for CASSSGTLGNTIYF. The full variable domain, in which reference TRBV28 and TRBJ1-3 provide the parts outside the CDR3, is DVKVTQSSRYLVKRTGEKVFLECVQDMDHENMFWYRQDPGLGLRLIYFSYDVKMKEKGDIPEGYSVSREKKERFSLILESASTNQTSMYLCASSSGTLGNTIYFGEGSWLTVV.

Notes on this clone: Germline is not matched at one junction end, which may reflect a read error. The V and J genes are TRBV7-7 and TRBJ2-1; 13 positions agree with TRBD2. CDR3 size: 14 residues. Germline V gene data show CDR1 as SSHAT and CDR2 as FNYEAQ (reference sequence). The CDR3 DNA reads TGTGCTAGCAGCCGGACTAGCGGGAGCAATGAGCAGTTCTTC. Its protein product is CASSRTSGSNEQFF.

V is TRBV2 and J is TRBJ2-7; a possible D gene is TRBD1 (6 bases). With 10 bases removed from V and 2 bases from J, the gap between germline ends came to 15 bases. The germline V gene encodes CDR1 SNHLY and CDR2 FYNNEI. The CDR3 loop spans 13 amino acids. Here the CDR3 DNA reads TGTGCCAACTCACAGGGACCGGCCTACGAGCAGTACTTC. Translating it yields CANSQGPAYEQYF.

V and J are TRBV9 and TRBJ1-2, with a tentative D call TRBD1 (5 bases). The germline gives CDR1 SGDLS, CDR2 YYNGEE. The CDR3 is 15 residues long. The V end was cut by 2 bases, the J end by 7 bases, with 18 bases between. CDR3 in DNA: TGTGCCAGCAGCGTGAGGACTGGGGGGGGGAGTGGCTACACCTTC. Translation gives CASSVRTGGGSGYTF.

The CDR3 nucleotides are TGTGCCATCAGTGGGGGCGGGGGCAATCAGCCCCAGCATTTT. Translated: CAISGGGGNQPQHF. This chain joins TRBV10-3 and TRBJ1-5; possibly TRBD1 for D (5 bases). CDR3 size: 14 residues. Looked up from germline, CDR1 is ENHRY and CDR2 is SYGVKD. With 4 bases removed from V and 2 bases from J, the gap between germline ends came to 9 bases.

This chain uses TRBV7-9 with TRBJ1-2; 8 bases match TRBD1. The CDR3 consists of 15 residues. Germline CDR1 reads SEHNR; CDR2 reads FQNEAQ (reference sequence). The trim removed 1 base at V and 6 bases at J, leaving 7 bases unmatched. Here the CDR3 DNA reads TGTGCCAGCAGCTTAGGCGGCCAGGGGGCGGATGGCTACACCTTC. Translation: CASSLGGQGADGYTF.

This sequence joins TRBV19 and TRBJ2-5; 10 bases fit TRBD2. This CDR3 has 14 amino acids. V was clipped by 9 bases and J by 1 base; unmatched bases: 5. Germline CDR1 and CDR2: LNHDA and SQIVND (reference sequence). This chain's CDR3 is CASSIAGGQETQYF. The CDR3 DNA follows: TGTGCCAGCTCAATAGCGGGAGGCCAAGAGACCCAGTACTTC.

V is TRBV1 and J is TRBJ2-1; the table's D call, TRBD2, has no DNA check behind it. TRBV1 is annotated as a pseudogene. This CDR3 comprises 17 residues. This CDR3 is CTSSQEGWREAYNEQFF. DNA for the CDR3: TGCACCAGCAGCCAAGAGGGGTGGCGGGAGGCCTACAATGAGCAGTTCTTC.

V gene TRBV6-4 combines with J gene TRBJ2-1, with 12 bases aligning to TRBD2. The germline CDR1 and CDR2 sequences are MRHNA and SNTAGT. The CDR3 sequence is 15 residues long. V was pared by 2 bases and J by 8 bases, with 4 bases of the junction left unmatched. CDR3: CASSDGGLAGDEQFF. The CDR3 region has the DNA TGTGCCAGCAGTGACGGGGGACTAGCGGGCGATGAGCAGTTCTTC.

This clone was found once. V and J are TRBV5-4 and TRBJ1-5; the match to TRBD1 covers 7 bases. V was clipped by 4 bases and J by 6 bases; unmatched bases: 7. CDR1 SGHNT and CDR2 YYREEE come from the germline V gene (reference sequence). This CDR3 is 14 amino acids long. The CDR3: CASSPGGTGQPQHF. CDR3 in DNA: TGTGCCAGCAGCCCAGGGGGAACGGGTCAGCCCCAGCATTTT.

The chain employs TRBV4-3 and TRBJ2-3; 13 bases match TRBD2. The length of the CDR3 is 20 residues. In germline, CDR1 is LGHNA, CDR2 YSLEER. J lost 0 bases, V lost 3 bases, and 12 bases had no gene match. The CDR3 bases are TGCGCCAGCAGCCACCTTAGACCGGGACTAGCGGGAACTAGCACAGATACGCAGTATTTT. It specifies CASSHLRPGLAGTSTDTQYF.

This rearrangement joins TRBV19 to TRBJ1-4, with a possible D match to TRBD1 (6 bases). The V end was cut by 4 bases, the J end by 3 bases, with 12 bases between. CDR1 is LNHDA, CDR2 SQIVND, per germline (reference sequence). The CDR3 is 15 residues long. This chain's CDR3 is CASSKAGQPNEKLFF. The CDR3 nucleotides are TGTGCCAGTAGTAAGGCCGGACAGCCTAATGAAAAACTGTTTTTT.

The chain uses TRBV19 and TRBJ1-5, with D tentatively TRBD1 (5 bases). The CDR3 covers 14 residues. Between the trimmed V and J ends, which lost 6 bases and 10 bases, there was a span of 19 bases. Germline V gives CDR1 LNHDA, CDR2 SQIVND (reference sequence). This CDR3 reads CASSPGGAPLPQHF. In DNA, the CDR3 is TGTGCCAGTAGCCCCGGAGGGGCCCCCCTTCCCCAGCATTTT.

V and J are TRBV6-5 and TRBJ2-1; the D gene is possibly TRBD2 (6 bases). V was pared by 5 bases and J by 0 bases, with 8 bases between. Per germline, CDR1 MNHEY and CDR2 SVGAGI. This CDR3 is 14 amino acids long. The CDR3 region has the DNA TGTGCCAGCAGTAGGGAGGCCTCCTACAATGAGCAGTTCTTC. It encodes CASSREASYNEQFF.

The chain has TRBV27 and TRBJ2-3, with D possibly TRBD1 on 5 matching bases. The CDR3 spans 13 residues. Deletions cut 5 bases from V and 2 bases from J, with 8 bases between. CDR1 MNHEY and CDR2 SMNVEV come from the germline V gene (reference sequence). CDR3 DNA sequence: TGTGCCAGCAGTCCCAGGGTCACAGATACGCAGTATTTT. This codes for CASSPRVTDTQYF.

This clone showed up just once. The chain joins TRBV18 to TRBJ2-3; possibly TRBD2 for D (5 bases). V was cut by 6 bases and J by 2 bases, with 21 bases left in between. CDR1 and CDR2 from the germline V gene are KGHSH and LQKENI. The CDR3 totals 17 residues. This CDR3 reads CASSPTSRLAATDTQYF. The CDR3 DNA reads TGTGCCAGCTCCCCAACCAGTCGTCTAGCTGCCACAGATACGCAGTATTTT.

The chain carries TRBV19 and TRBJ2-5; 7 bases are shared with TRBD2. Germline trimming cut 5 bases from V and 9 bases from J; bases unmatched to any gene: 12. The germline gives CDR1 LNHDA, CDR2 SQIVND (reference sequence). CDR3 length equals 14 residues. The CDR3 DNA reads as TGTGCCAGTAGTGTGATAGCGGGTTCTGAGGCCCAGTACTTC. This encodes CASSVIAGSEAQYF. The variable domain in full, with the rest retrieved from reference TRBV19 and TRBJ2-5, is DGGITQSPKYLFRKEGQNVTLSCEQNLNHDAMYWYRQDPGQGLRLIYYSQIVNDFQKGDIAEGYSVSREKKESFPLTVTSAQKNPTAFYLCASSVIAGSEAQYFGPGTRLLVL.